A few counts support the clone carrying this T cell receptor beta chain. The sorting of PBMCs gave CD4+ and CD8+ T cells. This entry is derived from a study of CD8+ T cells in alopecia areata. The CDR3 totals 15 residues. Trimming stripped 0 bases from V and 4 bases from J, with 11 bases between. CDR1 is SNHLY and CDR2 is FYNNEI in the germline V gene. TCR sequencing used cDNA made by reverse transcription of extracted RNA. TCRdb keeps only in-frame clones here, not all; method: immunoSEQ multiplex PCR. This repertoire shows 130,000 to 150,000 clones, roughly half found once; its top ten account for less than 1%.

The V call is TRBV2, the J call TRBJ2-3; tentative D call: TRBD1 (5 bases). Sequences were derived from CD4+ T cells sorted from blood, sampled at week 0. The sequence derives from a human donor with alopecia areata. This CDR3 is CASSEASGNADTQYF. For the CDR3, the DNA is TGTGCCAGCAGTGAAGCGTCAGGGAATGCAGATACGCAGTATTTT.